This TCR beta chain was identified during a study of blood T cell repertoires in COVID-19. On the study more broadly: From T cells, B-cell-depleted T cells, or PBMCs came the material, which was cDNA or gDNA.

TCRdb's table, derived via immunoSEQ multiplex PCR, lists solely in-frame clones and lacks some. The sample records about 110,000 clones, 88% being singletons. CDR3 length equals 14 residues. Germline V CDR1 and CDR2: SEHNR, FQNEAQ (reference sequence). The trim removed 5 bases at V and 6 bases at J, leaving 7 bases unmatched. The source of this sequence is a woman aged 50 to 65 with acute or convalescent COVID-19. This rearrangement joins TRBV7-9 to TRBJ2-7; 10 nucleotides align to TRBD2. The sequenced material came from peripheral blood. CDR3 nucleotides: TGTGCCAGCAGCAAGGGACTAGCGAGCGGCGAGCAGTACTTC. Protein sequence: CASSKGLASGEQYF.